Listed below are T cell receptor beta chains from one sample, sequenced in a study of blood T cell repertoires in COVID-19. Repertoires were generated with immunoSEQ multiplex PCR, while TCRdb's copy carries only in-frame clones and drops some. This sample carries 350,000 to 450,000 clones, 75% to 90% of them seen once, and the ten largest clones take roughly 7.2%. Sequences were obtained from peripheral blood. These receptors all come from a woman aged 55 to 70 with COVID-19, enrolled during active disease. CDR3s include the opening cysteine and the closing phenylalanine or tryptophan. Clone sizes are given selectively: once, few, many, or a class where the clone is expanded.

TRBV30	TRBJ2-7	many	13	CAWSVTAGAPQYF
TRBV18	TRBJ2-7	-	15	CASSPTSGSSYEQYF
TRBV6-2/TRBV6-3	TRBJ2-3	-	18	CASSRGLAGGLITDTQYF
TRBV27	TRBJ1-2	-	14	CASSLGERLGGYTF
TRBV19	TRBJ1-2	-	11	CASNGGYGYTF
TRBV4-1	TRBJ1-1	-	16	CASSQPQQGRGTEAFF
TRBV27	TRBJ1-1	few	13	CASSLLSGQKAFF
TRBV2	TRBJ2-1	-	16	CASRSRLAGGRNEQFF
TRBV7-9	TRBJ1-1	-	14	CASSLHPTSTEAFF
TRBV7-9	TRBJ1-6	few	14	CASSLAGGNSPLHF
TRBV19	TRBJ2-3	once	16	CASRVLGAGISDTQYF
TRBV4-2	TRBJ2-5	-	16	CASSNPPGQGGETQYF
TRBV7-2	TRBJ1-5	-	15	CASSLSFAGAQPQHF
TRBV5-1	TRBJ2-7	once	14	CASSNRGRTYEQYF
TRBV7-2	TRBJ2-7	-	14	CASRRDRETYEQYF
TRBV30	TRBJ2-3	-	16	CAWRKGLAGPTDTQYF
TRBV5-1	TRBJ2-2	-	16	CASSSPVGQGYGELFF
TRBV10-3	TRBJ2-7	-	12	CAISESRNEQYF
TRBV18	TRBJ1-1	once	14	CASSPRQVGTEAFF
TRBV19	TRBJ1-4	-	15	CASSTPRDTIEKLFF
TRBV9	TRBJ2-2	few	16	CASSVEGTSDTGELFF
TRBV30	TRBJ1-1	-	11	CAWSVHRQAFF
TRBV4-2	TRBJ1-5	-	14	CASSQEQHNQPQHF
TRBV19	TRBJ1-1	once	14	CASSNQGAGTEAFF
TRBV7-7	TRBJ2-7	-	15	CASSPQGSGNYEQYF
TRBV15	TRBJ1-5	-	16	CATSRVWDRDDQPQHF
TRBV19	TRBJ1-3	-	14	CARQKRRQRNTIYF
TRBV3-1/TRBV3-2	TRBJ2-5	once	12	CASSLPGETQYF
TRBV5-1	TRBJ1-1	once	16	CASSLLQGAGNTEAFF
TRBV6-5	TRBJ2-5	-	14	CASSSSDLEGTQYF
TRBV4-1	TRBJ1-2	-	14	CASSQLQNAGGYTF
TRBV27	TRBJ1-2	-	15	CASSSTRGSPYGYTF
TRBV29-1	TRBJ2-3	-	14	CSAQTSYPPDTQYF
TRBV5-6	TRBJ1-1	-	14	CASSSGTGITEAFF
TRBV7-8	TRBJ2-1	-	18	CASSLGAGFGKIDNEQFF
TRBV7-9	TRBJ2-7	-	17	CASSLGTGISNSYEQYF
TRBV5-1	TRBJ2-2	-	16	CASSLGDRGRTGELFF
TRBV5-6	TRBJ2-3	-	14	CASSLIDNTDTQYF
TRBV6-2/TRBV6-3	TRBJ2-7	-	18	CASSLQTSGGTNSYEQYF
TRBV2	TRBJ2-1	-	14	CASYGTGRYNEQFF
TRBV6-5	TRBJ1-3	-	16	CASSYSRRGLGNTIYF
TRBV11-2	TRBJ2-5	-	14	CASSPSASQETQYF
TRBV11-3	TRBJ2-5	-	17	CASSPPPGQKNQETQYF
TRBV5-1	TRBJ1-1	-	16	CASSPDRGRRNTEAFF
TRBV7-2	TRBJ2-2	once	14	CASSLDYSTGELFF
TRBV5-5	TRBJ2-7	few	12	CASSFFGYEQYF
TRBV5-1	TRBJ2-5	-	15	CASSLAPQGQETQYF
TRBV12-5	TRBJ1-6	-	17	CASGYWPFTSYNSPLHF
TRBV11-2	TRBJ1-2	-	17	CASSPARWGVLNYGYTF
TRBV19	TRBJ1-1	-	17	CASSGTEISGLNTEAFF
TRBV27	TRBJ2-7	-	16	CASSRAGGGPPYEQYF
TRBV12-5	TRBJ2-3	-	15	CASGSGTGGADTQYF
TRBV7-8	TRBJ2-5	once	17	CASTPGLAGGYQETQYF
TRBV2	TRBJ1-6	-	16	CASSVRTGATNSPLHF
TRBV18	TRBJ1-1	-	15	CASSPRRQTNTEAFF
TRBV2	TRBJ2-3	-	15	CASSEVGLAADTQYF